Below are 7 T cell receptor beta chains sequenced from a single sample in a study of T cells after posttransplantation cyclophosphamide (dated by TCRdb to the mid-2010s). The library was built by means of the immunoSEQ multiplex PCR assay. Sourced from immuneACCESS, this table was stored by TCRdb with only in-frame sequences that have V and J called. A share of the clones is absent; for the studies checked, an unresolved V gene accounts for under half, and the remainder has no known explanation. The sample yields fewer than 30,000 clones; roughly 83% were counted once. About 6.3% of the sample goes to the ten largest clones. Sample: PBMCs. Receptors originate from a woman between 55 and 75 years old with a blood cancer, CMV-positive, and with a related stem cell donor.

The CDR3 spells CASSLDLTGDYEQYF. CDR3 DNA sequence: TGTGCCAGCAGCTTAGACTTGACAGGGGACTACGAGCAGTACTTC. The chain recombines TRBV11-2 with TRBJ2-7; 8 bases are shared with TRBD1. The germline gives CDR1 SGHAT, CDR2 FQNNGV. With 0 bases clipped from V and 3 bases from J, the junction kept 4 bases outside the gene matches. The CDR3 is 15 residues long.

This clone was recorded once. The chain joins TRBV5-1 to TRBJ2-1; unclear D gene. The V and J ends lost 0 bases and 4 bases respectively, with 11 bases between them. Germline loops: CDR1 SGHRS, CDR2 YFSETQ. The CDR3 runs to 15 residues. The CDR3 here is CASSLGRLLYNEQFF. The CDR3 bases are TGCGCCAGCAGCTTGGGGCGGTTACTTTACAATGAGCAGTTCTTC.

In its sample, this clone was seen once. The chain uses TRBV15 and TRBJ2-2, with TRBD1 identical over 7 bases. J gave up 0 bases and V 0 bases, and 4 bases lay outside the gene matches. The CDR3 consists of 17 residues. CDR1 is LNHNV, CDR2 YYDKDF, per germline (reference sequence). The CDR3 spells CATSREGGGSNTGELFF. The CDR3 nucleotides read TGTGCCACCAGCAGAGAAGGGGGCGGGTCGAACACCGGGGAGCTGTTTTTT.

The CDR3 spells CASSIQTGGRNEQYF. CDR3 DNA: TGTGCCAGTAGTATACAGACAGGGGGAAGGAACGAGCAGTACTTC. The chain uses TRBV19 and TRBJ2-5, with 9 bases aligning to TRBD1. The DNA end favors TRBJ2-7, so the J call may be wrong. The germline V gene encodes CDR1 LNHDA and CDR2 SQIVND (reference sequence). The CDR3 contains 15 residues.

This clone was counted between two and nine times. The rearrangement links TRBV6-5 to TRBJ1-1; possible D gene TRBD1, 6 bases. This CDR3 is built from 13 residues. Looked up from germline, CDR1 is MNHEY and CDR2 is SVGAGI. V was pared by 6 bases and J by 3 bases, with 11 bases between. The chain's CDR3 is CASRRGGDTEAFF. CDR3 bases: TGTGCCAGCAGAAGGGGGGGGGACACTGAAGCTTTCTTT.

J is TRBJ1-1 and V is TRBV6-1; tentatively, D is TRBD1 (6 bases). The germline V gene encodes CDR1 MNHNS and CDR2 SASEGT. This CDR3 is built from 13 residues. The V end lost 2 bases, the J end lost 13 bases, and 17 bases lay between the germline ends. In DNA, the CDR3 is TGTGCCAGCAGTGAAAGTTTCAGGGGACGGTTTTTCTTT. It is translated as CASSESFRGRFFF.

This clone showed up just once. The rearrangement links TRBV5-4 to TRBJ2-4; a weak D match, TRBD1 (6 bases). Germline CDR1 SGHNT, CDR2 YYREEE (reference sequence). This CDR3 has 14 amino acids. Trimming left V 2 bases short and J 2 bases short, with 8 bases between. CDR3 DNA sequence: TGTGCCAGCAGCTTCAGGGGAACCAAAAACATTCAGTACTTC. Translated, it gives CASSFRGTKNIQYF.